This record looks at one TCR beta chain sequence and its context. TCRdb's copy holds only in-frame clones and misses some; the assay was immunoSEQ multiplex PCR. The table shows over 5,000 clones, with around 60% occurring only once. The data belong to a study of intratumoral heterogeneity in liver cancer. Multiple geographically separated regions of the hepatocellular carcinoma nodule were sampled separately. This receptor was identified in a man aged 65 to 79 with hepatocellular carcinoma. The sample here was tumor tissue, taken before any cancer treatment.

In DNA form, the CDR3 reads TGTGCCAGCAGCCCCGGGACAGGGCGCTATGGCTACACCTTC. It encodes CASSPGTGRYGYTF. The V gene is TRBV7-6, the J gene TRBJ1-2; 9 bases fit TRBD1. V trimming: 5 bases; J trimming: 4 bases; junction bases outside the gene matches: 5. The CDR3 runs to 14 residues. Germline lookup yields CDR1 SGHVS and CDR2 FNYEAQ.